This T cell receptor (beta chain) was sequenced in a study of blood T cell repertoires in COVID-19. The sample holds one count of this clone. Original handling: Researchers report that nucleated cell counts were estimated from reference gene primer amplification. Only in-frame clones appear in the TCRdb table, and some are missing; sequencing was by immunoSEQ multiplex PCR. For V, J and clone size, that table is used; D and trimming come from the DNA. In the table there are 90,000 or so clones, roughly 84% of which are singletons. V was clipped by 7 bases and J by 5 bases; unmatched bases: 7. The CDR3 has 14 residues. CDR1 and CDR2 (germline): SNHLY, FYNNEI.

This TCR was sampled from a man aged 55 to 69 with acute or convalescent COVID-19. Sequenced: peripheral blood. The chain uses TRBV2 and TRBJ2-3, with TRBD2 identical over 9 bases. CDR3 sequence reads: CASTRISGGDTQYF. Written as DNA, the CDR3 is TGTGCCAGCACGAGGATTAGCGGGGGAGATACGCAGTATTTT.